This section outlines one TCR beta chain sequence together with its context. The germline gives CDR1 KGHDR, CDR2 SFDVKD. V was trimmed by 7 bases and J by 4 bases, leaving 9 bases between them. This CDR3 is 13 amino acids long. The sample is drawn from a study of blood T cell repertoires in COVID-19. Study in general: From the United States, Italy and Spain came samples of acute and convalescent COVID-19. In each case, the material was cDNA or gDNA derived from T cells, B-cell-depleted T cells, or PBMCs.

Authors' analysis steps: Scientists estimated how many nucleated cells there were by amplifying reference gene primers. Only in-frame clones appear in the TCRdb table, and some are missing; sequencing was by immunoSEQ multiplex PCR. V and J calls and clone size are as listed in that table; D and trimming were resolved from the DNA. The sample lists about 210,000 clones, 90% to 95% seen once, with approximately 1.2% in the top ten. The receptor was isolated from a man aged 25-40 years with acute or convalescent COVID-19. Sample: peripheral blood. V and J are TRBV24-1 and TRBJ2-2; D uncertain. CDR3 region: CATSPRGTGELFF. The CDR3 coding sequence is TGTGCCACCAGCCCACGAGGCACCGGGGAGCTGTTTTTT.